This entry lists 16 T cell receptor beta chains sequenced from one sample in a study of immune evolution from preneoplasia to lung adenocarcinoma. Sequencing used immunoSEQ multiplex PCR; TCRdb keeps in-frame clones, though not all of them. The sample records several thousand clones, around 80% being singletons. Material for sequencing was FFPE invasive lung adenocarcinoma tissue. These receptors were collected from a person in their sixties or seventies with lung adenocarcinoma.

The gene calls are TRBV4-2 and TRBJ2-2, with 8 bases identical to TRBD2. Germline CDR1 reads LGHNA; CDR2 reads YNFKEQ. Trimming removed 3 bases from V and 8 bases from J; junction bases left unmatched: 14. The CDR3 contains 17 residues. CDR3 residues: CASSQPLAGPGRGELFF. The CDR3 bases are TGTGCCAGCAGCCAGCCCCTAGCGGGCCCCGGGAGGGGGGAGCTGTTTTTT.

The chain has TRBV2 and TRBJ1-1; D gene ambiguous. The CDR3 sequence is 12 residues long. The germline V gene encodes CDR1 SNHLY and CDR2 FYNNEI. V lost 9 bases and J 0 bases, leaving 8 bases between the germline ends. This CDR3 is CARTMMNTEAFF. Written as DNA, the CDR3 is TGTGCCAGGACGATGATGAACACTGAAGCTTTCTTT.

The chain carries TRBV29-1 and TRBJ1-2; 9 bases align to TRBD1. The germline V gene has CDR1 SQVTM and CDR2 ANQGSEA. V dropped 3 bases and J dropped 14; count of bases not matched to a gene: 16. This CDR3 comprises 14 residues. CDR3 in amino acids: CSVEVSGQGILRTF. For the CDR3, the DNA is TGCAGCGTTGAGGTTTCGGGACAGGGCATTTTAAGGACCTTC.

The genes are TRBV27 and TRBJ2-3; D unresolved. Per the germline V gene, CDR1 is MNHEY and CDR2 is SMNVEV (reference sequence). The CDR3 extends over 14 amino acids. Trimming stripped 6 bases from V and 4 bases from J, with 14 bases between. The CDR3, as DNA: TGTGCCAGCAGCTCGTCCGGGTTACCAGATACGCAGTATTTT. Translated: CASSSSGLPDTQYF.

The chain combines TRBV15 with TRBJ1-2; D ambiguous. Trimming pared 0 bases from V and 3 bases from J, leaving 8 bases between. The CDR3 sequence is 14 residues long. The germline gives CDR1 LNHNV, CDR2 YYDKDF (reference sequence). The CDR3 loop is CATSRDAEHYGYTF. The DNA of the CDR3 is TGTGCCACCAGCAGAGATGCAGAGCACTATGGCTACACCTTC.

CDR3 amino acids: CSVGGYGYTF. CDR3 bases: TGCAGCGTTGGCGGTTATGGCTACACCTTC. J is TRBJ1-2 and V is TRBV29-1; D remains unclear. The CDR3 is 10 residues long. Germline assignment: CDR1 SQVTM and CDR2 ANQGSEA. The V and J ends lost 4 bases and 5 bases respectively, with 5 bases between them.

This clone was counted a single time. A read error may produce the germline difference seen at one junction end. This sample also contains other DNA sequences that code for the same CDR3. The chain uses TRBV7-2 and TRBJ2-3, with unresolved D. The CDR3 loop spans 15 amino acids. The V gene's germline CDR1 is SGHTA and CDR2 FQGNSA. The CDR3 is CASSYSPAESDTQYF. As DNA, the CDR3 is TGTGCCAGTAGCTATTCACCGGCCGAGTCGGATACGCAGTATTTT. The full variable domain, in which reference TRBV7-2 and TRBJ2-3 provide the parts outside the CDR3, is GAGVSQSPSNKVTEKGKDVELRCDPISGHTALYWYRQSLGQGLEFLIYFQGNSAPDKSGLPSDRFSAERTGGSVSTLTIQRTQQEDSAVYLCASSYSPAESDTQYFGPGTRLTVL.

V gene TRBV13 combines with J gene TRBJ2-1; the match to TRBD2 covers 7 bases. The germline V gene has CDR1 PRHDT and CDR2 FYEKMQ (reference sequence). This CDR3 spans 15 amino acids. After removal of 5 bases from V and 6 bases from J, the junction contained 10 bases not matched to a gene. Here the CDR3 DNA reads TGTGCCAGCAGCCCCGCCCGGGACTACCTCAATGAGCAGTTCTTC. Protein: CASSPARDYLNEQFF. Full variable domain (rest looked up from reference TRBV13 and TRBJ2-1): AAGVIQSPRHLIKEKRETATLKCYPIPRHDTVYWYQQGPGQDPQFLISFYEKMQSDKGSIPDRFSAQQFSDYHSELNMSSLELGDSALYFCASSPARDYLNEQFFGPGTRLTVL.

The chain uses TRBV30 and TRBJ2-7, with TRBD1 identical over 8 bases. Unmatched junction bases numbered 4, after V lost 0 bases and J lost 0 bases. CDR1 and CDR2 from the germline V gene are GTSNPN and SVGIG (reference sequence). The CDR3 is 15 residues long. The DNA for the CDR3 is TGTGCCTGGAGTGTACTTGGACAGGGCTCCTACGAGCAGTACTTC. Protein sequence: CAWSVLGQGSYEQYF.

This chain connects TRBV15 to TRBJ1-4; D is ambiguous. The CDR3 length is 17 residues. In germline, CDR1 is LNHNV, CDR2 YYDKDF (reference sequence). V dropped 1 base and J dropped 2 bases, with 14 bases sitting between them. In nucleotides, the CDR3 is TGTGCCACCAGCAGAGGGATCTTGGGGTGGACTAATGAAAAACTGTTTTTT. It translates to CATSRGILGWTNEKLFF.

V usage is TRBV5-1 and J usage is TRBJ1-1; tentative D call: TRBD1 (5 bases). CDR1 and CDR2 from the germline V gene are SGHRS and YFSETQ. Trimming cost V 4 bases and J 11 bases, with 15 bases left between them. The CDR3 extends over 12 amino acids. For the CDR3, the DNA is TGCGCCAGCAGCATTCAGGGCTTGGGGGCTTTCTTT. Its translation is CASSIQGLGAFF.

The gene calls are TRBV6-1 and TRBJ1-5; no clear D gene. CDR3 length equals 15 residues. V lost 6 bases, J lost 5 bases, and 17 bases lay in between. Germline V gene data show CDR1 as MNHNS and CDR2 as SASEGT. The CDR3 DNA reads as TGTGCCAGCAGGGGCTTTGACTCAACCCATCAGCCCCAGCATTTT. Translation: CASRGFDSTHQPQHF.

This rearrangement joins TRBV28 to TRBJ2-1; 15 nucleotides align to TRBD2. This CDR3 region has 20 residues. With 3 bases clipped from V and 6 bases from J, the junction kept 15 bases outside the gene matches. CDR1 is MDHEN and CDR2 is SYDVKM in the germline V gene. DNA of the CDR3: TGTGCCAGCAGTTTTAGGACCCGGACTAGCGGGAGGGCCGCCAGCAATGAGCAGTTCTTC. This sequence encodes CASSFRTRTSGRAASNEQFF.

The rearrangement links TRBV7-9 to TRBJ2-2, with D tentatively TRBD1 or TRBD2 (5 bases each). Trimming removed 1 base from V and 5 bases from J, with 11 bases in between. The CDR3 has 15 amino acids. Germline CDR1 and CDR2: SEHNR and FQNEAQ (reference sequence). CDR3 residues: CASSLGDVGTGELFF. As DNA, the CDR3 is TGTGCCAGCAGCTTAGGGGACGTGGGGACCGGGGAGCTGTTTTTT.

CDR3 loop: CASSVDRTQETQYF. As DNA, the CDR3 is TGTGCCAGCAGCGTAGACAGGACCCAAGAGACCCAGTACTTC. V gene TRBV9 combines with J gene TRBJ2-5, with D maybe TRBD1 (5 bases). The V gene lost 0 bases and the J gene lost 1 base, with 7 bases spanning the gap. CDR3 length: 14 amino acids. Germline assignment: CDR1 SGDLS and CDR2 YYNGEE.

The rearrangement joins TRBV27 to TRBJ1-5; D not resolved. Trimming pared 3 bases from V and 9 bases from J, leaving 18 bases between. The CDR3 sequence is 15 residues long. Looked up from germline, CDR1 is MNHEY and CDR2 is SMNVEV (reference sequence). CDR3 coding DNA: TGTGCCAGCAGTTTTTTAGGACGGTCCGGTGGGCCCCAGCATTTT. Translated: CASSFLGRSGGPQHF.